Here is one T cell receptor (beta chain) with its context. The antigen is unknown. With V trimmed by 5 bases and J by 3 bases, 3 bases remained unmatched. The germline CDR1 and CDR2 sequences are MNHNY and SVGAGI (reference sequence). The CDR3 covers 13 residues. The entry originates in a study of shared clonotypes between healthy human individuals. Whole-study findings and limits: Large depth notwithstanding, sorted-subset sequencing proved incomplete by rarefaction.

The table came from immunoSEQ multiplex PCR; TCRdb's copy has only in-frame clones and leaves some out. This sample has 800,000 to 1,200,000 clones, with approximately 80% found just once. The V gene is TRBV6-6, the J gene TRBJ2-7; TRBD2 matches at 8 bases. Sequenced material: memory CD4+ T cells from PBMCs. The subset denotes: CD45RA-negative fraction. The clonotype comes from a man aged 18 to 30 in good health. Some clones in this sample may be carry-over from other donors' samples. The CDR3 DNA sequence: TGTGCCAGCAGTACCGGGACTAGCTACGAGCAGTACTTC. The encoded protein is CASSTGTSYEQYF.